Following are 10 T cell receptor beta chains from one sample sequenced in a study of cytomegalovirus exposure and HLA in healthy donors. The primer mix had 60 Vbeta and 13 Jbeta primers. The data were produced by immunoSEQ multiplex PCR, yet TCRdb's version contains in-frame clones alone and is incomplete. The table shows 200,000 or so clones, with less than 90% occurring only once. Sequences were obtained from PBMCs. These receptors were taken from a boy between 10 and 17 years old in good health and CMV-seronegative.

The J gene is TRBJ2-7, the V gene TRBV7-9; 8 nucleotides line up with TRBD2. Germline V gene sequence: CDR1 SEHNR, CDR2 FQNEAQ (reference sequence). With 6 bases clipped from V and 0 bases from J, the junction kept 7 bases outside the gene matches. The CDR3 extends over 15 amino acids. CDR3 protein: CASSLTSGFSYEQYF. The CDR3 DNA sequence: TGTGCCAGCAGTTTAACTAGCGGTTTCTCCTACGAGCAGTACTTC.

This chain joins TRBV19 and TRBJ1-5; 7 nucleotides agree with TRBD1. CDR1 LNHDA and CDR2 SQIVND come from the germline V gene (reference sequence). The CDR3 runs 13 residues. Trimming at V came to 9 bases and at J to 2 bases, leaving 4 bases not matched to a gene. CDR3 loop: CASKGQGNQPQHF. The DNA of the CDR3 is TGTGCCAGCAAAGGACAGGGCAATCAGCCCCAGCATTTT.

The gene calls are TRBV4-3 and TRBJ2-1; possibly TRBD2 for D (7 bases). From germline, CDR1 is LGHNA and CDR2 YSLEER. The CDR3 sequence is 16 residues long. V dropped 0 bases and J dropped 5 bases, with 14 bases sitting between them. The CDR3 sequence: CASSQDWGGPDNEQFF. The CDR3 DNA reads TGCGCCAGCAGCCAAGATTGGGGGGGCCCGGACAATGAGCAGTTCTTC.

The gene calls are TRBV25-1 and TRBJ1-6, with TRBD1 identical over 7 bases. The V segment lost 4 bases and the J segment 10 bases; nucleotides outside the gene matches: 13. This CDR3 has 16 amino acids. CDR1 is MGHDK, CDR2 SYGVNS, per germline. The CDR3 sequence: CASSGLLQGWGSPLHF. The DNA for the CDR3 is TGTGCCAGCAGTGGCCTCTTACAGGGGTGGGGGTCACCCCTCCACTTT.

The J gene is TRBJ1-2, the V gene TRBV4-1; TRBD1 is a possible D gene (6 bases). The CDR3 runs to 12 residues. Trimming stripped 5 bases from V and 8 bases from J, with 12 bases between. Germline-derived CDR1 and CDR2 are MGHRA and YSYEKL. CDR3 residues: CASSLGQNGYTF. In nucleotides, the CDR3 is TGCGCCAGCAGCTTGGGACAAAACGGCTACACCTTC.

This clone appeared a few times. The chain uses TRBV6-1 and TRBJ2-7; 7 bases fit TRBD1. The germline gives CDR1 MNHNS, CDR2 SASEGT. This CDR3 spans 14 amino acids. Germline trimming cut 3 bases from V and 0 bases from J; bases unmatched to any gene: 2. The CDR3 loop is CASSDGDSSYEQYF. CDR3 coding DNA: TGTGCCAGCAGTGACGGGGACAGCTCCTACGAGCAGTACTTC.

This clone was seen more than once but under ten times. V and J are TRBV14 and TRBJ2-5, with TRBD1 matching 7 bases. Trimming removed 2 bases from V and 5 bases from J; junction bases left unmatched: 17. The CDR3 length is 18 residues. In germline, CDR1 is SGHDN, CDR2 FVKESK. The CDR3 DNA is TGTGCCAGCAGCCAAAAATTTCGAGCGAGGGGGCGGCGTGAGACCCAGTACTTC. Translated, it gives CASSQKFRARGRRETQYF.

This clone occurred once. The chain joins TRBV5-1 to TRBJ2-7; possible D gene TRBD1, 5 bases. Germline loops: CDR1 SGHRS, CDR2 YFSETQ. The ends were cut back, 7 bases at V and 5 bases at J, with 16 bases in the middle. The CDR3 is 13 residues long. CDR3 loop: CASSGQPVDEQYF. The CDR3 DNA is TGCGCCAGCTCAGGGCAACCGGTCGACGAGCAGTACTTC. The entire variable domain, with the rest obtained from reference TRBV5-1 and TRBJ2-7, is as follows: KAGVTQTPRYLIKTRGQQVTLSCSPISGHRSVSWYQQTPGQGLQFLFEYFSETQRNKGNFPGRFSGRQFSNSRSEMNVSTLELGDSALYLCASSGQPVDEQYFGPGTRLTVT.

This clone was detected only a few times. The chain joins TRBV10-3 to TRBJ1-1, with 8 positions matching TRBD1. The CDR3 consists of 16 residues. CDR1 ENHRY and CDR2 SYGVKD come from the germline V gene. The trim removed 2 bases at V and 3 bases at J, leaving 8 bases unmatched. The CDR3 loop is CAISEQRTGKDTEAFF. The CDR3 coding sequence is TGTGCCATCAGTGAGCAGAGGACAGGGAAAGACACTGAAGCTTTCTTT.

CDR3 nucleotide sequence: TGTGCCAGCAAGATAGTTAATGAGCAGTTCTTC. As protein: CASKIVNEQFF. The chain employs TRBV6-5 and TRBJ2-1; D ambiguous. Trimming pared 7 bases from V and 7 bases from J, leaving 8 bases between. Germline V lookup: CDR1 MNHEY, CDR2 SVGAGI. The CDR3 is 11 amino acids.